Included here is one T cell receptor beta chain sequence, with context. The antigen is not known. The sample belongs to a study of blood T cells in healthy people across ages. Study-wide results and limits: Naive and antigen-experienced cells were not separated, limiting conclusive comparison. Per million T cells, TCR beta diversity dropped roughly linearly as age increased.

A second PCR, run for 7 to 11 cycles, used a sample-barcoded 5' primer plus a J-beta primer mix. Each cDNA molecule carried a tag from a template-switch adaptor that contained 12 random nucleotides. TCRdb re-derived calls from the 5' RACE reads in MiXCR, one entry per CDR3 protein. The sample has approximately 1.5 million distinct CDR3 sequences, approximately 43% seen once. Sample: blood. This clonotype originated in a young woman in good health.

The CDR3 reads CASSFARDYEQYF. The CDR3 DNA is TGTGCCAGCAGTTTCGCGCGGGACTACGAGCAGTACTTC. This chain joins TRBV12-3 or TRBV12-4 and TRBJ2-7; D possibly corresponds to TRBD2 (6 bases). The CDR3 is made up of 13 amino acids. Trimming shortened V by 3 bases and J by 3 bases, and 9 bases separated the two germline ends.